This T cell receptor beta chain was sequenced for a study of T-cell reconstitution after alpha-beta-depleted transplantation in children. This sample's TCRbeta library carried unique molecular identifier barcodes. Each CDR3 protein is one row after TCRdb ran MiXCR on the PCR reads. The table shows around 700,000 distinct CDR3 sequences, with about an eighth occurring only once. This clonotype turned up a few times. Antigen: not known. Findings of the study overall: A year had passed since transplant, and T-cell counts and diversity by then came mostly from newly produced T cells.

The CDR3 runs to 21 residues. From germline, CDR1 is LGHNA and CDR2 YNFKEQ. J gave up 3 bases and V 6 bases, and 21 bases lay outside the gene matches. The sequencing used PBMCs, collected before TCRalphabeta/CD19-depleted stem cell transplant. The chain is built from TRBV4-2 and TRBJ2-2; 11 bases are shared with TRBD1. The clonotype originates from a girl aged 2 to 10 with congenital amegakaryocytic thrombocytopenia, due to receive a stem cell transplant. This CDR3 is CASSRFSMLDRGLVYTGELFF. The DNA for the CDR3 is TGTGCCAGCAGTCGTTTCTCCATGCTGGACAGGGGGCTCGTTTACACCGGGGAGCTGTTTTTT.